The 21 T cell receptor beta chains listed next were all sequenced from one sample in a study of blood T cells in healthy people across ages. Primers used in a second PCR of roughly 6 to 11 cycles were a sample-barcoded 5' primer and a J-beta primer mix. One entry per CDR3 protein results from TCRdb running MiXCR on the 5' RACE reads. The data show some 640,000 distinct CDR3 sequences, under 30% seen once. Material: blood. These receptors were collected from a woman older than 75 in good health.

The DNA of the CDR3 is TGTGCCAGCAGCTTGGACAGGACAGCCTCTAATGAAAAACTGTTTTTT. It encodes CASSLDRTASNEKLFF. This sequence joins TRBV7-9 and TRBJ1-4; TRBD1 aligns across 7 bases. CDR1 is SEHNR and CDR2 is FQNEAQ in the germline V gene (reference sequence). The CDR3 runs to 16 residues. J was trimmed by 3 bases and V by 3 bases; bases with no gene match: 7.

To note about this clonotype: A much larger clone differs by one base, so this may be a read error. V and J are TRBV29-1 and TRBJ2-7; 7 bases line up with TRBD2. In germline, CDR1 is SQVTM, CDR2 ANQGSEA. The CDR3 contains 12 residues. J gave up 3 bases and V 7 bases, and 6 bases lay outside the gene matches. CDR3 loop: CSGARGDYEQYF. The DNA of the CDR3 is TGCAGCGGTGCTCGGGGGGACTACGAGCAGTACTTC.

In the case of this clonotype: This may stem from a read error, because a much larger clone lies one nucleotide away. J is TRBJ2-3 and V is TRBV20-1, with TRBD2 identical over 7 bases. Germline loops: CDR1 DFQATT, CDR2 SNEGSKA (reference sequence). Trimming removed 6 bases from V and 0 bases from J; junction bases left unmatched: 6. The CDR3 is made up of 14 amino acids. In DNA form, the CDR3 reads TGCAGTGCAACCCTAGCGGCGAGCACAGATACGCAGTATTTT. As protein: CSATLAASTDTQYF.

This clonotype has a handful of counts. The V gene is TRBV5-8, the J gene TRBJ1-4; 7 nucleotides line up with TRBD1. V shed 4 bases, J shed 5 bases, and the junction held 8 bases outside the gene matches. From germline, CDR1 is SGHTS and CDR2 YDEGEE. This CDR3 has 15 amino acids. CDR3: CASSLGTDENEKLFF. The CDR3 nucleotides read TGTGCCAGCAGCCTGGGGACAGATGAAAATGAAAAACTGTTTTTT.

A word on this clonotype: A much larger clone differs by one base, so this may be a read error. The chain has TRBV15 and TRBJ2-5, with TRBD2 matching over 12 bases. Germline CDR1 and CDR2: LNHNV and YYDKDF (reference sequence). The CDR3 runs 18 residues. V gave up 0 bases and J gave up 11 bases; unmatched junction bases: 16. The CDR3 is CATSRDLASGGAANEQYF. As DNA, the CDR3 is TGTGCCACCAGCAGAGATCTCGCTAGCGGGGGGGCTGCGAATGAGCAGTACTTC.

The genes are TRBV2 and TRBJ2-2; 8 bases line up with TRBD1. CDR1 and CDR2 from the germline V gene are SNHLY and FYNNEI. This CDR3 spans 16 amino acids. Trimming removed 2 bases from V and 8 bases from J; junction bases left unmatched: 10. The CDR3 sequence is CASSELWQGAFGELFF. The DNA for the CDR3 is TGTGCCAGCAGTGAACTCTGGCAGGGGGCGTTTGGGGAGCTGTTTTTT.

This clonotype was counted many times. V is TRBV6-2 or TRBV6-3 and J is TRBJ2-5; the D gene is possibly TRBD1 (7 bases). The V gene lost 6 bases and the J gene lost 9 bases, with 14 bases spanning the gap. There are 12 residues in the CDR3. The germline V gene encodes CDR1 MNHEY and CDR2 SVGEGT. The CDR3, as DNA: TGTGCCAGCAGCCGTTCAGGGGGGTCCCAGTACTTC. Its protein product is CASSRSGGSQYF.

This clonotype was detected a few times. V is TRBV5-1 and J is TRBJ2-1; TRBD1 matches at 11 bases. V was clipped by 5 bases and J by 4 bases; unmatched bases: 5. This CDR3 is built from 15 residues. The germline V gene has CDR1 SGHRS and CDR2 YFSETQ. For the CDR3, the DNA is TGCGCCAGCAGGTCGGGGGACAGGGGGTACAATGAGCAGTTCTTC. It translates to CASRSGDRGYNEQFF. Full variable domain (missing parts from reference TRBV5-1 and TRBJ2-1): KAGVTQTPRYLIKTRGQQVTLSCSPISGHRSVSWYQQTPGQGLQFLFEYFSETQRNKGNFPGRFSGRQFSNSRSEMNVSTLELGDSALYLCASRSGDRGYNEQFFGPGTRLTVL.

This clonotype has at least ten counts. Compared with germline, one end of the junction differs, possibly owing to a read error. V and J are TRBV5-1 and TRBJ1-1; TRBD1 matches at 8 bases. The CDR3 is 14 amino acids. CDR1 is SGHRS, CDR2 YFSETQ, per germline. The CDR3 is CASSFTGGNNEAFF. The CDR3 nucleotides are TGCGCCAGCAGCTTCACAGGGGGGAACAATGAAGCTTTCTTT.

The chain uses TRBV29-1 and TRBJ1-6, with a tentative D call TRBD1 (5 bases). The CDR3 extends over 14 amino acids. Trimming cost V 4 bases and J 8 bases, with 15 bases left between them. Germline-derived CDR1 and CDR2 are SQVTM and ANQGSEA. DNA of the CDR3: TGCAGCGTTGTGGTGGCCGGGGGGGATTCACCCCTCCACTTT. It is translated as CSVVVAGGDSPLHF.

This clonotype was detected ten times or more. The chain couples TRBV4-3 to TRBJ2-3, with a tentative D call TRBD2 (6 bases). There are 16 residues in the CDR3. Trimming left V 0 bases short and J 0 bases short, with 10 bases between. Germline-derived CDR1 and CDR2 are LGHNA and YSLEER. The CDR3: CASSQDSGTSTDTQYF. The CDR3 DNA reads TGCGCCAGCAGCCAAGATAGTGGGACTAGCACAGATACGCAGTATTTT.

J is TRBJ1-5 and V is TRBV12-3 or TRBV12-4; the match to TRBD1 covers 8 bases. The J segment lost 3 bases and the V segment lost 1 base, leaving 11 bases of the junction unmatched. The CDR3 consists of 18 residues. CDR3 in DNA: TGTGCCAGCAGTTTAGTCGTCAGGGGGCGTATAACCAATCAGCCCCAGCATTTT. Protein product: CASSLVVRGRITNQPQHF.

The J gene is TRBJ2-6, the V gene TRBV29-1; 7 nucleotides align to TRBD1. CDR1 is SQVTM, CDR2 ANQGSEA, per germline. Unmatched junction bases numbered 3, after V lost 1 base and J lost 0 bases. The CDR3 has 16 residues. The CDR3 sequence: CSVEGRGSSGANVLTF. The DNA of the CDR3 is TGCAGCGTTGAAGGCAGGGGGAGCTCTGGGGCCAACGTCCTGACTTTC.

This clonotype came up many times. The chain combines TRBV18 with TRBJ2-3, with unresolved D. Germline-derived CDR1 and CDR2 are KGHSH and LQKENI. This CDR3 spans 14 amino acids. Trimming stripped 3 bases from V and 1 base from J, with 8 bases between. CDR3 coding DNA: TGTGCCAGCTCACCGGCGCTGGGCACAGATACGCAGTATTTT. Encoded protein: CASSPALGTDTQYF. Combining the CDR3 with reference TRBV18 and TRBJ2-3 gives the whole variable domain NAGVMQNPRHLVRRRGQEARLRCSPMKGHSHVYWYRQLPEEGLKFMVYLQKENIIDESGMPKERFSAEFPKEGPSILRIQQVVRGDSAAYFCASSPALGTDTQYFGPGTRLTVL.

This clonotype was counted only a few times. The CDR3 coding sequence is TGTGCCATCCACAGGGGCCCGGGACAGCCCCAGCATTTT. It specifies CAIHRGPGQPQHF. The gene calls are TRBV21-1 and TRBJ1-5; the table calls TRBD1, which could not be checked here. TRBV21-1 is an annotated pseudogene. There are 13 residues in the CDR3.

This clonotype was counted ten times or more. This sequence joins TRBV4-1 and TRBJ2-3; TRBD1 agrees at 7 bases. CDR3 size: 14 residues. Germline lookup yields CDR1 MGHRA and CDR2 YSYEKL. V lost 8 bases and J lost 4; bases outside the gene matches: 9. The CDR3 reads CASGPTGSPDTQYF. In DNA, the CDR3 is TGCGCCAGCGGTCCGACAGGGAGCCCAGATACGCAGTATTTT.

Note on this clonotype: This sequence may be a read error, since a much larger clone differs from it by one base. The V call is TRBV11-3, the J call TRBJ2-7; no definite D call. Germline V CDR1 and CDR2: SGHNT, YENEEA. The CDR3 length is 15 residues. The CDR3 DNA sequence: TGTGCCGGCAGCTTAGGACCAGCTCCCCCTTACGAGCAGTACTTC. Protein sequence: CAGSLGPAPPYEQYF.

On this clonotype itself: As the CDR3 is not closed by the conserved phenylalanine or tryptophan, this likely results from a read error. The rearrangement joins TRBV5-1 to TRBJ1-1, with D perhaps matching TRBD1 (6 bases). Trimming shortened V by 4 bases and J by 3 bases, and 13 bases separated the two germline ends. Germline V gene sequence: CDR1 SGHRS, CDR2 YFSETQ. This CDR3 is built from 14 residues. The CDR3 is CASSTKGGDTEAFC. CDR3 DNA sequence: TGCGCCAGCAGCACTAAAGGGGGGGACACTGAAGCTTTCTGT.

This clonotype was detected ten times or more. The genes are TRBV6-1 and TRBJ2-1, with D possibly TRBD2 on 5 matching bases. V lost 8 bases and J 5 bases, leaving 19 bases between the germline ends. The CDR3 has 15 residues. CDR1 MNHNS and CDR2 SASEGT come from the germline V gene. The CDR3: CASSIRTVVDNEQFF. DNA of the CDR3: TGTGCCAGCTCGATCAGGACTGTCGTCGACAATGAGCAGTTCTTC.

The sample holds a few counts of this clonotype. This chain connects TRBV6-2 or TRBV6-3 to TRBJ1-2; 9 bases are a match to TRBD1. CDR1 and CDR2 (germline): MNHEY, SVGEGT. The CDR3 is made up of 15 amino acids. V dropped 2 bases and J dropped 5; count of bases not matched to a gene: 6. The CDR3 DNA is TGTGCCAGCAGTTACCCCGGACAGGGGCGTTATGGCTACACCTTC. Its translation is CASSYPGQGRYGYTF.

The rearrangement joins TRBV20-1 to TRBJ1-6, with a weak D call TRBD1 (6 bases). V was pared by 4 bases and J by 6 bases, with 13 bases between. The CDR3 has 14 residues. Looked up from germline, CDR1 is DFQATT and CDR2 is SNEGSKA (reference sequence). Here the CDR3 reads CSATTQGINSPLHF. The CDR3 coding sequence is TGCAGTGCTACGACACAGGGTATTAATTCACCCCTCCACTTT.